This TCR beta chain was retrieved from a study of T-cell reconstitution after alpha-beta-depleted transplantation in children. General study results and limits: High day-60 TCRbeta diversity in some patients came from surviving recipient T cells and thymic progenitors.

The TCRbeta library incorporated unique molecular identifiers. TCRdb called the PCR reads again in MiXCR, with one record for every CDR3 protein. The sample consists of about 70,000 distinct CDR3 sequences, around 9.9% of them appearing once. The table lists this clonotype with a few counts. What it recognizes is unknown. Sequencing was performed on PBMCs, taken before TCRalphabeta/CD19-depleted stem cell transplant. The sequence derives from a boy aged 5-17 years with acute myeloid leukemia, due to receive a stem cell transplant.

The CDR3 region is CAWSSTGLNEQFF. The CDR3 coding sequence is TGTGCCTGGAGCTCGACAGGGCTGAATGAGCAGTTCTTC. This sequence joins TRBV30 and TRBJ2-1; 7 nucleotides match TRBD1. The V gene's germline CDR1 is GTSNPN and CDR2 SVGIG (reference sequence). The CDR3 is 13 amino acids. J was trimmed by 7 bases and V by 3 bases; bases with no gene match: 6.